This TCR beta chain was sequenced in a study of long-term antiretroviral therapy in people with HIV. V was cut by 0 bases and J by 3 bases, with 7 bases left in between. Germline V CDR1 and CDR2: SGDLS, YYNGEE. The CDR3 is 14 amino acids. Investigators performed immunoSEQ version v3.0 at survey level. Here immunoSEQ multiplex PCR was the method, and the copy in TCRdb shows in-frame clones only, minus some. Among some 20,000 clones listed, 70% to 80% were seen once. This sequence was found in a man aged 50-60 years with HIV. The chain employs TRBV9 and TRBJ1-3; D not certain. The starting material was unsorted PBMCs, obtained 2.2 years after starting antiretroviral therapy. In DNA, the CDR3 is TGTGCCAGCAGCGTAGATCCCAATGGAAACACCATATATTTT. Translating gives CASSVDPNGNTIYF.